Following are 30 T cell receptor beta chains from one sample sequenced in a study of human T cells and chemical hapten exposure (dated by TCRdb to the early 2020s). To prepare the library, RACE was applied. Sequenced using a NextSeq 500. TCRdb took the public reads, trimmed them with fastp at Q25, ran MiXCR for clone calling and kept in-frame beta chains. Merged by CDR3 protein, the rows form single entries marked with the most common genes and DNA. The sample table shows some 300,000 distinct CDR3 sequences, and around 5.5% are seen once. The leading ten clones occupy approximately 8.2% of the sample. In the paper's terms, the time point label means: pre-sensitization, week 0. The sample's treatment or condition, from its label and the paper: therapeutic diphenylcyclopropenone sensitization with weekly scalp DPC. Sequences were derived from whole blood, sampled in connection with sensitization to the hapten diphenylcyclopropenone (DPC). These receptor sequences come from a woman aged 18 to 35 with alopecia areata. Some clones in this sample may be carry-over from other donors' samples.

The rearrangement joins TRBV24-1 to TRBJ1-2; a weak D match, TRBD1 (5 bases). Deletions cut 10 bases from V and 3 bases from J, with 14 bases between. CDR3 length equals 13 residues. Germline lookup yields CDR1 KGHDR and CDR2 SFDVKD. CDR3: CATSSPGHYGYTF. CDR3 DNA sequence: TGTGCCACTTCCAGTCCAGGGCACTATGGCTACACCTTC.

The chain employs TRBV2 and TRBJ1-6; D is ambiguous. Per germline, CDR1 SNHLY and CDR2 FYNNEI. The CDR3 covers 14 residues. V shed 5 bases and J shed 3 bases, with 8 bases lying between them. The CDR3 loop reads CASSPNNYNSPLHF. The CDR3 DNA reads TGTGCCAGCAGTCCTAACAACTATAATTCACCCCTCCACTTT. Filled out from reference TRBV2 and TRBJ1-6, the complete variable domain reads EPEVTQTPSHQVTQMGQEVILRCVPISNHLYFYWYRQILGQKVEFLVSFYNNEISEKSEIFDDQFSVERPDGSNFTLKIRSTKLEDSAMYFCASSPNNYNSPLHFGNGTRLTVT.

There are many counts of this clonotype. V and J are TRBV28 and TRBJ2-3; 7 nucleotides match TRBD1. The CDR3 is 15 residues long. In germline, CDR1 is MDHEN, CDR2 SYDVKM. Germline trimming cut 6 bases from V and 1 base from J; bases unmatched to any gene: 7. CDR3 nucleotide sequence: TGTGCCAGCAGGGGAACCACAGGGGGCACAGATACGCAGTATTTT. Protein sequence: CASRGTTGGTDTQYF.

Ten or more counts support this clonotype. CDR3 amino acids: CASSRSGGGTEAFF. The CDR3 nucleotides are TGTGCCAGCAGTCGTTCAGGGGGCGGGACTGAAGCTTTCTTT. The chain joins TRBV12-3 or TRBV12-4 to TRBJ1-1, with 8 bases identical to TRBD1. This CDR3 has 14 residues. Unmatched junction bases numbered 7, after V lost 5 bases and J lost 5 bases.

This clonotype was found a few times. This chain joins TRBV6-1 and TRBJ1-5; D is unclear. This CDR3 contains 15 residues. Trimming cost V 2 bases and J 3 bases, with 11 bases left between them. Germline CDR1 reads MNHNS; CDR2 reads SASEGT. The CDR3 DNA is TGTGCCAGCAGTGAATCGGTATTCTACAATCAGCCCCAGCATTTT. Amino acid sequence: CASSESVFYNQPQHF.

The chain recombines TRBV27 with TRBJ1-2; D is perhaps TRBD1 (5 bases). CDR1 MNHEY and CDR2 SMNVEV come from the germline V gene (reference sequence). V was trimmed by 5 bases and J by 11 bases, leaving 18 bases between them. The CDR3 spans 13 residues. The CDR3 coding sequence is TGTGCCAGCAGTGGCCGGGACCGCGGCAATTACACCTTC. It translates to CASSGRDRGNYTF.

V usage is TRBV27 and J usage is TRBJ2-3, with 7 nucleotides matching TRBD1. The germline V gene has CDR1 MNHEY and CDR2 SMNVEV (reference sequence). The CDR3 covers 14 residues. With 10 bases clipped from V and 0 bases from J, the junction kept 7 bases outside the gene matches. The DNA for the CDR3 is TGTGCCACCAAGACAGGGCCTAGCACAGATACGCAGTATTTT. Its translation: CATKTGPSTDTQYF.

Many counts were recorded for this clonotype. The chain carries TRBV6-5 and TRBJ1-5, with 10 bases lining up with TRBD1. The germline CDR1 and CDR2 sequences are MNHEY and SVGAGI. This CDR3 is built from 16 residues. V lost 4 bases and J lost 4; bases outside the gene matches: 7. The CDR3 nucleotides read TGTGCCAGCAGTTCCCTGGGACAGGGGCGAAATCAGCCCCAGCATTTT. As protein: CASSSLGQGRNQPQHF.

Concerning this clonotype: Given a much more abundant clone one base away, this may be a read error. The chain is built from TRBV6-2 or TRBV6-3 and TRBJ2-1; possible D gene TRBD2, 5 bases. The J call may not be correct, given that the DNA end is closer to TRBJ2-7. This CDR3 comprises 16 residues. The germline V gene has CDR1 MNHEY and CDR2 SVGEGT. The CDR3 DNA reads TGTGCCAGCACCCGGCCAACTAGGAGCTCCTACAATGAGCAGTACTTC. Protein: CASTRPTRSSYNEQYF.

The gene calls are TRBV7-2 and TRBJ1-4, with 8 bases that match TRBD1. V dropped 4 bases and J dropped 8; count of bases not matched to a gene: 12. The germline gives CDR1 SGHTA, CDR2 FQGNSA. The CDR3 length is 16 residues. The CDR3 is CASSSVGRGLGEKLFF. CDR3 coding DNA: TGTGCCAGCAGCTCAGTAGGCAGGGGGCTTGGGGAAAAACTGTTTTTT.

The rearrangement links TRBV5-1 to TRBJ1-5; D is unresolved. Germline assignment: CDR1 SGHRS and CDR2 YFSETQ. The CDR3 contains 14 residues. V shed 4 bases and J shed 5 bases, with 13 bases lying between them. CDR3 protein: CASSQDGNYQPQHF. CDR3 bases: TGCGCCAGCAGCCAGGACGGAAACTATCAGCCCCAGCATTTT.

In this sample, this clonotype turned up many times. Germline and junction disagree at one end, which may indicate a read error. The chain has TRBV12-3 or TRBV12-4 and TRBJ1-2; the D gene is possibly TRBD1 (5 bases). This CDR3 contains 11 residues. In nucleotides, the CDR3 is TGTGCCAGCAGCCTCCGGTCCACAGGAATCTTC. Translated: CASSLRSTGIF.

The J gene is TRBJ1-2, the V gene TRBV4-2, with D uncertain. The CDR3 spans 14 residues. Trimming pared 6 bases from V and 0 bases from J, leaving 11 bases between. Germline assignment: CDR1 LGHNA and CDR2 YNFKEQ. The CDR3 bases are TGTGCCAGCAGTACATCCGGATCTAACTATGGCTACACCTTC. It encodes CASSTSGSNYGYTF.

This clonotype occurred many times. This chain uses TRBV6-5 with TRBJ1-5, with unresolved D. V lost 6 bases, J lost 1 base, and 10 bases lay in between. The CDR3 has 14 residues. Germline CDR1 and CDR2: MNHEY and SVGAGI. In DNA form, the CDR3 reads TGTGCCAGCAGCCTTAGCGGGAGCAATCAGCCCCAGCATTTT. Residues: CASSLSGSNQPQHF.

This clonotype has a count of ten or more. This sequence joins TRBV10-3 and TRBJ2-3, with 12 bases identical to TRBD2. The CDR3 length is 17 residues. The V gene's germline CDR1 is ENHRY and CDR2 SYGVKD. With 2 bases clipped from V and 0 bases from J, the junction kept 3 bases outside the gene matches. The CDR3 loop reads CAISERTSGASTDTQYF. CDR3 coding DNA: TGTGCCATCAGTGAGCGGACTAGCGGGGCAAGCACAGATACGCAGTATTTT.

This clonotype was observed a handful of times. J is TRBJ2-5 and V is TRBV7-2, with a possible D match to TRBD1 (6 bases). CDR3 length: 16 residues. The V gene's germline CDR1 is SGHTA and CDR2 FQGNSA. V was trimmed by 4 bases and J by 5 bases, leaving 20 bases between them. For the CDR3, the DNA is TGTGCCAGCAGCTCCACAACAGGGTCGTGGGAGGAGACCCAGTACTTC. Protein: CASSSTTGSWEETQYF.

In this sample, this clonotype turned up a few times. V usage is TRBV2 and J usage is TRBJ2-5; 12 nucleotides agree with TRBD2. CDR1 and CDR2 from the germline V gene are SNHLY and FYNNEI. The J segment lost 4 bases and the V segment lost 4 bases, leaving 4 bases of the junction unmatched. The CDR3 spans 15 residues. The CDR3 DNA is TGTGCCAGCAGTGGACTAGCGGGGGATGGAGAGACCCAGTACTTC. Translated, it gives CASSGLAGDGETQYF.

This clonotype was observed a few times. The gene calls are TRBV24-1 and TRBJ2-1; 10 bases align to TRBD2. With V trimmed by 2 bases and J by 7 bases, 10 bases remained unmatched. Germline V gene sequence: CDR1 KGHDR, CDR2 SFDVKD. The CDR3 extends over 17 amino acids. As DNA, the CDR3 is TGTGCCACCAGTGATTACCGAGCGGGGGGGCCTGAAAATGAGCAGTTCTTC. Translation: CATSDYRAGGPENEQFF.

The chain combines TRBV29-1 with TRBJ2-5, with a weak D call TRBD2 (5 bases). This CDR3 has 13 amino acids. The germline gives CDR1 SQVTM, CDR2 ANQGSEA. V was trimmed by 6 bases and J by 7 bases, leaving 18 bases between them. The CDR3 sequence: CSVIRSLEATQYF. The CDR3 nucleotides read TGCAGCGTAATCAGGTCTTTGGAGGCGACCCAGTACTTC.

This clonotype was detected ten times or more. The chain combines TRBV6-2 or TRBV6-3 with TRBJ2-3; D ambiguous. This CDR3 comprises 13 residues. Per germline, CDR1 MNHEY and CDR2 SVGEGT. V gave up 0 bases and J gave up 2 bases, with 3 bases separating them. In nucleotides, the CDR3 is TGTGCCAGCAGTTACTCTTCCACAGATACGCAGTATTTT. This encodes CASSYSSTDTQYF.

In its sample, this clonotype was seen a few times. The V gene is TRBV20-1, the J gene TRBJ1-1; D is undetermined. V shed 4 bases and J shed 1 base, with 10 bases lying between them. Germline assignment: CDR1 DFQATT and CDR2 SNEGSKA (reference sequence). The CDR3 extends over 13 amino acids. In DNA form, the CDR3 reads TGCAGTGCTAAAGTTCTCGGGAACACTGAAGCTTTCTTT. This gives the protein CSAKVLGNTEAFF.

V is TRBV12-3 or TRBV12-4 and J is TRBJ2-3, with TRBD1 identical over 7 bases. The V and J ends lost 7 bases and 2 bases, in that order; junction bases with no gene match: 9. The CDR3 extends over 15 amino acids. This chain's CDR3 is CASTKDRILTDTQYF. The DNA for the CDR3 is TGTGCCAGCACCAAGGACAGGATCCTCACAGATACGCAGTATTTT.

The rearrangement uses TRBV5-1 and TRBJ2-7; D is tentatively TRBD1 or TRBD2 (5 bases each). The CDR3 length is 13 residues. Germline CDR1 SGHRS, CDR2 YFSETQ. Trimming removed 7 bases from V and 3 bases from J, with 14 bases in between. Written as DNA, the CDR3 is TGCGCCAGCTGCCAGGGACCAGACTACGAGCAGTACTTC. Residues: CASCQGPDYEQYF.

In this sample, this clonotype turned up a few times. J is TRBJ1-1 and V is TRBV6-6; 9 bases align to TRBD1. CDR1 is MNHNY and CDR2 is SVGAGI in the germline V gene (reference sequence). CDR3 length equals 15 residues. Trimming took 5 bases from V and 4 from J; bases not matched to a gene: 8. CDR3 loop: CASSHRGHKSTEAFF. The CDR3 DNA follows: TGTGCCAGCAGTCACAGGGGGCATAAGAGCACTGAAGCTTTCTTT.

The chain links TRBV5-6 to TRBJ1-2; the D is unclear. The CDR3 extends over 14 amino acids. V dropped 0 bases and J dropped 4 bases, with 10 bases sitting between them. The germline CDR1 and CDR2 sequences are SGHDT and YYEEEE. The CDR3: CASSLGFLPYGYTF. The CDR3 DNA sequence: TGTGCCAGCAGCTTGGGATTCCTTCCCTATGGCTACACCTTC.

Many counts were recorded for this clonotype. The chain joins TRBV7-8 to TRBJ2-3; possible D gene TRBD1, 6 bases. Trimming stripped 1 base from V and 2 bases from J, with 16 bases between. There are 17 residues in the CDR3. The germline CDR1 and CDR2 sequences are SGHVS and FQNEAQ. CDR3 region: CASSLEMGQGTTDTQYF. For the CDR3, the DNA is TGTGCCAGCAGCTTAGAAATGGGGCAGGGGACCACAGATACGCAGTATTTT.

DNA for the CDR3: TGTGCCAGCAGCAAGTTAATCCGAGAGACCCAGTACTTC. Its protein product is CASSKLIRETQYF. The gene calls are TRBV6-2 or TRBV6-3 and TRBJ2-5; D ambiguous. The length of the CDR3 is 13 residues. Trimming cost V 6 bases and J 4 bases, with 12 bases left between them. Germline CDR1 is MNHEY and CDR2 is SVGEGT.

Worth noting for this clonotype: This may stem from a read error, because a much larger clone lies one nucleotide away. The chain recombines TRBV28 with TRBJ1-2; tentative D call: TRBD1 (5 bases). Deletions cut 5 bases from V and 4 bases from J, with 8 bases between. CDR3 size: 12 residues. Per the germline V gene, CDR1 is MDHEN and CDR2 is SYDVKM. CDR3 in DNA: TGTGCCAGCAGTGTGACAGCCTATGGCTACACCTTC. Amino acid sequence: CASSVTAYGYTF.

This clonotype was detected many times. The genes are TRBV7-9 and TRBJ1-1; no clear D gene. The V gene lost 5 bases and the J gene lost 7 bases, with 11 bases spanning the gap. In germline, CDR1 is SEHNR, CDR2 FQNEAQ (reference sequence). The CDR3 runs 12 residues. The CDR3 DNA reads TGTGCCAGCAGCACTAGAGGGATTGAAGCTTTCTTT. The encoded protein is CASSTRGIEAFF.

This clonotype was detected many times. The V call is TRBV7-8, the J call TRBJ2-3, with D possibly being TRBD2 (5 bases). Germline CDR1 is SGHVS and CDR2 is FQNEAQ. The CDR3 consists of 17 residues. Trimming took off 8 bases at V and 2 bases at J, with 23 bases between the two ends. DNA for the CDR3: TGTGCCAGCTGGGCCCGACCCGGGGAATCAAACACAGATACGCAGTATTTT. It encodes CASWARPGESNTDTQYF.